This entry features one T cell receptor (beta chain) sequence. The target antigen is unknown. The data stem from a study of neoadjuvant nivolumab and ipilimumab in lung cancer. Overall study findings and caveats: From pretherapy to surgery, tumor richness and clonality rose with dual therapy.

The method was immunoSEQ multiplex PCR; TCRdb's version includes in-frame clones alone and lacks a portion of them. The table records 26,000 or so clones, approximately 80% of them present only once. Trimming took 1 base from V and 0 from J, leaving 13 bases between them. The CDR3 has 17 amino acids. Germline assignment: CDR1 SEHNR and CDR2 FQNEAQ (reference sequence). This chain connects TRBV7-9 to TRBJ1-3, with D unresolved. The clonotype comes from an adult with non-small cell lung cancer. The input for sequencing was peripheral blood, taken before neoadjuvant nivolumab, alone or with ipilimumab. CDR3 region: CASSLGTESFSGNTIYF. The DNA for the CDR3 is TGTGCCAGCAGCTTAGGTACAGAATCTTTCTCTGGAAACACCATATATTTT.